This record covers a single TCR beta chain. Its antigen is not known. The sample comes from a study of CD4 T cells in relation to SARS-CoV-2 and coronaviruses. Study at large: After approximately 10 days of antigen culture, PBMC TCR beta CDR3s were sequenced. General observations from the study: About 65% of donors had memory CD4+ clonotypes crossrecognizing SARS-CoV-2 and common cold coronavirus spike.

Before the COVID-19 pandemic, during about 2010-2018, CD4+ T cells were taken from unexposed donors. Isolation of CD4+ T cells took place after about 10 days in culture. The repertoire was sequenced with immunoSEQ multiplex PCR; TCRdb's copy has only in-frame clones and lacks some. The sample yields about 20,000 clones, just under 80% seen once. CDR1 LNHNV and CDR2 YYDKDF come from the germline V gene (reference sequence). The V and J ends lost 2 bases and 7 bases respectively, with 6 bases between them. The CDR3 is 12 amino acids. Sequenced sample: CD4+ T cells from PBMCs, cultured in vitro. The clonotype originates from a human donor in good health. The gene calls are TRBV15 and TRBJ1-5; D ambiguous. The CDR3 spells CATSRPGQPQHF. As DNA, the CDR3 is TGTGCCACCAGCAGACCCGGACAGCCCCAGCATTTT.